This T cell receptor beta chain originates from a study of blood T cells in healthy people across ages. In the study overall: About one barcoded beta molecule per two T cells came from capture by template switching.

This clonotype was seen a handful of times. The second PCR ran about 6 to 12 cycles with a sample-barcoded 5' primer and J-beta primers. TCRdb redid the calling of the 5' RACE reads with MiXCR, one entry per CDR3 protein. This table holds approximately 790,000 distinct CDR3 sequences, 62% found once. With V trimmed by 5 bases and J by 5 bases, 6 bases remained unmatched. There are 15 residues in the CDR3. Germline CDR1 reads LNHDA; CDR2 reads SQIVND (reference sequence). This chain joins TRBV19 and TRBJ2-2; 9 bases agree with TRBD2. Sequenced: blood. The receptor was derived from a young man in good health. The CDR3 region is CASSLSGGLTGELFF. As DNA, the CDR3 is TGTGCCAGTAGTCTTAGCGGGGGCCTAACCGGGGAGCTGTTTTTT.